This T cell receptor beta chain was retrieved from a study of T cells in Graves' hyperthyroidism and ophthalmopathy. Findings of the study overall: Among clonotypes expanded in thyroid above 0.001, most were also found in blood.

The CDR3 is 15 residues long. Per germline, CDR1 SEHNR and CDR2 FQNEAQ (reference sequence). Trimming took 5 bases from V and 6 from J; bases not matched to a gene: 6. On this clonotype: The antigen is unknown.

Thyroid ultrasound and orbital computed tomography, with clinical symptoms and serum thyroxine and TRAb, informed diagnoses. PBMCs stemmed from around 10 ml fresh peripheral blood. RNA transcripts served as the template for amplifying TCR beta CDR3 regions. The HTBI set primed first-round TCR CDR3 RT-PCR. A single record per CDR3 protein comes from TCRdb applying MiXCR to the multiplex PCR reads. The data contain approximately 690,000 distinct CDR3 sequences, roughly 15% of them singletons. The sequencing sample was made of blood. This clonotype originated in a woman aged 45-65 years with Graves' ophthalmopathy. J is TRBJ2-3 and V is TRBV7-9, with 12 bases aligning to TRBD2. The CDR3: CASSPRLAGDDTQYF. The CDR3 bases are TGTGCCAGCAGCCCCAGACTAGCGGGAGACGATACGCAGTATTTT.